Below are 10 T cell receptor beta chains sequenced from a single sample in a study of blood T cell repertoires in COVID-19. Sequencing was performed with immunoSEQ multiplex PCR; in TCRdb, only in-frame clones are kept and a portion is missing. The sample yields around 65,000 clones, approximately 78% seen once. Sequenced input: peripheral blood. The receptors derive from a human donor in a cohort sampled during active COVID-19.

The chain is built from TRBV18 and TRBJ1-2; D perhaps matches TRBD1 (5 bases). Germline V lookup: CDR1 KGHSH, CDR2 LQKENI. Trimming left V 2 bases short and J 7 bases short, with 11 bases between. This CDR3 is built from 13 residues. Here the CDR3 DNA reads TGTGCCAGCTCACCAGTGACAGAAGGTGGCTACACCTTC. It yields the protein CASSPVTEGGYTF.

V and J are TRBV5-8 and TRBJ1-5; D is possibly TRBD1 (5 bases). From germline, CDR1 is SGHTS and CDR2 YDEGEE. This CDR3 is built from 17 residues. The V gene lost 4 bases and the J gene lost 6 bases, with 23 bases spanning the gap. The CDR3 reads CASSPRRAGLWFQPQHF. CDR3 nucleotides: TGTGCCAGCAGCCCGCGGAGGGCAGGGCTATGGTTTCAGCCCCAGCATTTT.

The chain uses TRBV14 and TRBJ1-1; 7 positions agree with TRBD1. CDR1 is SGHDN and CDR2 is FVKESK in the germline V gene. Trimming took 4 bases from V and 10 from J; bases not matched to a gene: 12. This CDR3 has 14 residues. CDR3 region: CASSPTGTAQGAFF. CDR3 bases: TGTGCCAGCAGCCCGACCGGGACAGCTCAGGGAGCTTTCTTT.

This chain connects TRBV5-5 to TRBJ2-3; 7 positions agree with TRBD1. Per germline, CDR1 SGHKS and CDR2 YYEKEE (reference sequence). V was clipped by 6 bases and J by 6 bases; unmatched bases: 7. This CDR3 is 13 amino acids long. CDR3 DNA: TGTGCCAGCAACAAACAGGGGCGGGATACGCAGTATTTT. Amino acid sequence: CASNKQGRDTQYF.

The CDR3 bases are TGTGCCAGCAGTCTCCAGGGGCCCCAGCATTTT. Encoded protein: CASSLQGPQHF. V usage is TRBV12-3 or TRBV12-4 and J usage is TRBJ1-5; tentatively, D is TRBD1 (5 bases). Between the trimmed V and J ends, which lost 5 bases and 9 bases, there was a span of 8 bases. The CDR3 spans 11 residues.

This chain uses TRBV15 with TRBJ1-4, with D perhaps TRBD1 (5 bases). Trimming stripped 7 bases from V and 7 bases from J, with 19 bases between. The CDR3 is 15 amino acids. Germline CDR1 reads LNHNV; CDR2 reads YYDKDF (reference sequence). The CDR3 sequence is CATKRGGLGPEKLFF. The DNA of the CDR3 is TGTGCCACCAAAAGGGGAGGTCTTGGGCCTGAAAAACTGTTTTTT.

The table lists this clone with a count of one. The rearrangement joins TRBV5-1 to TRBJ1-2, with D tentatively TRBD1 (5 bases). This CDR3 is built from 14 residues. V shed 4 bases and J shed 0 bases, with 10 bases lying between them. Germline loops: CDR1 SGHRS, CDR2 YFSETQ. The chain's CDR3 is CASSPEGSNYGYTF. Written as DNA, the CDR3 is TGCGCCAGCAGCCCGGAGGGGTCTAACTATGGCTACACCTTC.

This rearrangement joins TRBV4-2 to TRBJ2-4; possible D gene TRBD2, 5 bases. Germline V CDR1 and CDR2: LGHNA, YNFKEQ. V was pared by 0 bases and J by 1 base, with 13 bases between. The CDR3 covers 17 residues. The CDR3 bases are TGTGCCAGCAGCCAAGAATCGGGGATTGGGGCCAAAAACATTCAGTACTTC. This gives the protein CASSQESGIGAKNIQYF.

This sequence joins TRBV18 and TRBJ1-6; D possibly corresponds to TRBD1 (6 bases). This CDR3 contains 19 residues. CDR1 is KGHSH, CDR2 LQKENI, per germline. With 1 base removed from V and 0 bases from J, the gap between germline ends came to 16 bases. CDR3 loop: CASSPRDMSPSSYNSPLHF. CDR3 bases: TGTGCCAGCTCACCACGGGACATGTCTCCAAGCTCCTATAATTCACCCCTCCACTTT.

The rearrangement links TRBV25-1 to TRBJ2-7; tentatively, D is TRBD2 (5 bases). This CDR3 has 12 residues. V gave up 4 bases and J gave up 5 bases, with 9 bases separating them. CDR1 MGHDK and CDR2 SYGVNS come from the germline V gene. The CDR3 protein is CASSGRGNEQYF. The CDR3 region has the DNA TGTGCCAGCAGTGGCCGGGGTAACGAGCAGTACTTC.